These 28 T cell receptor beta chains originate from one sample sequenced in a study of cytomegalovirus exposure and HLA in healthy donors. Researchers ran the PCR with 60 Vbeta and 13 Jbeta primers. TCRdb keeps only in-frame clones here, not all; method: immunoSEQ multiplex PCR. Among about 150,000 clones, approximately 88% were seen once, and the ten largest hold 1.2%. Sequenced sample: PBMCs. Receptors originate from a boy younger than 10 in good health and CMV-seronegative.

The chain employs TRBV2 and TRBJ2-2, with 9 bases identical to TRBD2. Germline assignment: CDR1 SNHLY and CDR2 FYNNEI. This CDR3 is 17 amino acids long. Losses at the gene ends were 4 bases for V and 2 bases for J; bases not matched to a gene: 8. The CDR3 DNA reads TGTGCCAGCAGTGTAGCGCGGGGGGGCGTTAACACCGGGGAGCTGTTTTTT. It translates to CASSVARGGVNTGELFF.

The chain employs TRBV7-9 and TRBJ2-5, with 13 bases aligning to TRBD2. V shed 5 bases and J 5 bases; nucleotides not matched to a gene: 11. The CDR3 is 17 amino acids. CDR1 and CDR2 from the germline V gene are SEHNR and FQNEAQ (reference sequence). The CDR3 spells CASSTRTSGGMGETQYF. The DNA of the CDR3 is TGTGCCAGCAGCACCAGGACTAGCGGGGGAATGGGGGAGACCCAGTACTTC.

CDR3 coding DNA: TGTGCCAGCAGTGAACTAGGTCTTCGCACAGATACGCAGTATTTT. Residues: CASSELGLRTDTQYF. This chain connects TRBV2 to TRBJ2-3, with unresolved D. The CDR3 runs 15 residues. Germline V CDR1 and CDR2: SNHLY, FYNNEI. V lost 2 bases and J 1 base, leaving 10 bases between the germline ends.

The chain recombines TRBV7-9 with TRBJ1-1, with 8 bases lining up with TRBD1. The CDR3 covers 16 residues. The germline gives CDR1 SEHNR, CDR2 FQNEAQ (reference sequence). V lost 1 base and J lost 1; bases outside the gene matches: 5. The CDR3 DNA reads TGTGCCAGCAGCTTAGAAAATGGACAGGGGAACACTGAAGCTTTCTTT. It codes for CASSLENGQGNTEAFF.

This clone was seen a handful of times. The CDR3, as DNA: TGTGCCAGCAGTGAAAGGGGAGGGTCAGATACGCAGTATTTT. Its protein is CASSERGGSDTQYF. J is TRBJ2-3 and V is TRBV6-1, with TRBD2 matching 7 bases. Germline V gene data show CDR1 as MNHNS and CDR2 as SASEGT. The junction had 3 bases not matched to a gene; V was cut back by 2 bases and J by 4 bases. The length of the CDR3 is 14 residues.

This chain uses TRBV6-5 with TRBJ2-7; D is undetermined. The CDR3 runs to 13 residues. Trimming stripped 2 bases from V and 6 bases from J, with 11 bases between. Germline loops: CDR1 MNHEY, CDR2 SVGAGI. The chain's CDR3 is CASSYGTATEQYV. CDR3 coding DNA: TGTGCCAGCAGTTACGGCACAGCCACCGAGCAGTACGTC.

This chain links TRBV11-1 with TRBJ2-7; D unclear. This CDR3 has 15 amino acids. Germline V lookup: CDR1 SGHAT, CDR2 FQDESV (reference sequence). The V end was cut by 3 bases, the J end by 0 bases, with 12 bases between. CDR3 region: CASSFGRGDSYEQYF. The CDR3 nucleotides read TGTGCCAGCAGCTTCGGCCGCGGAGACTCCTACGAGCAGTACTTC.

CDR3 amino acids: CASSGRTGGSGEQYF. CDR3 in DNA: TGTGCCAGCAGCGGTAGAACAGGGGGATCCGGCGAGCAGTACTTC. This chain connects TRBV7-2 to TRBJ2-7; 8 nucleotides align to TRBD1. V gave up 5 bases and J gave up 6 bases; unmatched junction bases: 12. Germline lookup yields CDR1 SGHTA and CDR2 FQGNSA. CDR3 size: 15 residues. Full variable domain (remainder filled in from reference TRBV7-2 and TRBJ2-7): GAGVSQSPSNKVTEKGKDVELRCDPISGHTALYWYRQSLGQGLEFLIYFQGNSAPDKSGLPSDRFSAERTGGSVSTLTIQRTQQEDSAVYLCASSGRTGGSGEQYFGPGTRLTVT.

The CDR3 region has the DNA TGTGCCAGCGCACAGGGTAGGAACACCGGGGAGCTGTTTTTT. This codes for CASAQGRNTGELFF. The rearrangement uses TRBV11-2 and TRBJ2-2; possible D gene TRBD1, 6 bases. Germline loops: CDR1 SGHAT, CDR2 FQNNGV. The CDR3 extends over 14 amino acids. Trimming took 8 bases from V and 1 from J, leaving 11 bases between them.

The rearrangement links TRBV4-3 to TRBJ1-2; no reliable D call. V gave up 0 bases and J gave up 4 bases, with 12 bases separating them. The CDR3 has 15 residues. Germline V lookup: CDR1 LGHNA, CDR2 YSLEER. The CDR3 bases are TGCGCCAGCAGCCAAGATTTGAGGAGTAGCTATGGCTACACCTTC. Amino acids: CASSQDLRSSYGYTF.

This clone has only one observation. Here the CDR3 reads CASSWGTGANSPLHF. The CDR3 coding sequence is TGTGCCAGCAGCTGGGGGACAGGGGCTAATTCACCCCTCCACTTT. The chain has TRBV5-8 and TRBJ1-6, with TRBD1 identical over 10 bases. The length of the CDR3 is 15 residues. Germline V CDR1 and CDR2: SGHTS, YDEGEE. Unmatched junction bases numbered 3, after V lost 3 bases and J lost 6 bases.

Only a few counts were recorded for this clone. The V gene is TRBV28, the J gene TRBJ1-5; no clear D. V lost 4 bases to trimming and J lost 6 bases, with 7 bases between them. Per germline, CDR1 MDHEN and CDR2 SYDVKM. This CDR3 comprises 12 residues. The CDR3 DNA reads TGTGCCAGCAGTTCCCTAAGTCAGCCCCAGCATTTT. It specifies CASSSLSQPQHF.

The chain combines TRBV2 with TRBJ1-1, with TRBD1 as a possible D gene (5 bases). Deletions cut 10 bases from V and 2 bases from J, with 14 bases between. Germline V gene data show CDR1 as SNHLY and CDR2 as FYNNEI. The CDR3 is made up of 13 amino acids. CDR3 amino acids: CANRTKTNTEAFF. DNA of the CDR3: TGTGCCAACAGGACAAAGACAAACACTGAAGCTTTCTTT.

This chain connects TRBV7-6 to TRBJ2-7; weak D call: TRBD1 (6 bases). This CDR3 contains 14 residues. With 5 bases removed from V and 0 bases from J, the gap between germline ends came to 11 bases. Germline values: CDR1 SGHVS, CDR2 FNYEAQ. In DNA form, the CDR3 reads TGTGCCAGCAGCGCTCGGGACAACTCCTACGAGCAGTACTTC. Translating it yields CASSARDNSYEQYF.

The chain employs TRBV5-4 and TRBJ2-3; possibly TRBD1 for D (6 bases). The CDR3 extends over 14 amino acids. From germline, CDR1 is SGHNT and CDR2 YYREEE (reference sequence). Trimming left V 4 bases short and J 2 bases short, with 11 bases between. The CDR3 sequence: CASSEGQITDTQYF. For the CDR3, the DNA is TGTGCCAGCAGCGAAGGACAGATCACAGATACGCAGTATTTT.

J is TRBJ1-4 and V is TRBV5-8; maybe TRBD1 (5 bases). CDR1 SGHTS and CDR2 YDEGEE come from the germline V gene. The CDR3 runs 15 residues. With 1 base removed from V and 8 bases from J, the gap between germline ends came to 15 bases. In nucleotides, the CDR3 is TGTGCCAGCAGCTTGAACAGGAATAGGCGAGAAAAACTGTTTTTT. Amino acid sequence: CASSLNRNRREKLFF.

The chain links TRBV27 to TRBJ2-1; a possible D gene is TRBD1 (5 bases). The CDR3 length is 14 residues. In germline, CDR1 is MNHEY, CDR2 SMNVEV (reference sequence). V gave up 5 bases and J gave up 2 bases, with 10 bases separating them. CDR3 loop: CASSNRQTYNEQFF. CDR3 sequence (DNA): TGTGCCAGCAGTAACAGGCAGACCTACAATGAGCAGTTCTTC.

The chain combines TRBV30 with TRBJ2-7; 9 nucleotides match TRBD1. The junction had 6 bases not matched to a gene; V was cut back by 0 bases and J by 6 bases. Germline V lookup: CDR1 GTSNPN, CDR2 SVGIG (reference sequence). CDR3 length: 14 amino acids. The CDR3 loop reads CAWSVGTGLSEQYF. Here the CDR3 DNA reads TGTGCCTGGAGTGTCGGGACAGGGTTGAGCGAGCAGTACTTC. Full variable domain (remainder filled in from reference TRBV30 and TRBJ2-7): SQTIHQWPATLVQPVGSPLSLECTVEGTSNPNLYWYRQAAGRGLQLLFYSVGIGQISSEVPQNLSASRPQDRQFILSSKKLLLSDSGFYLCAWSVGTGLSEQYFGPGTRLTVT.

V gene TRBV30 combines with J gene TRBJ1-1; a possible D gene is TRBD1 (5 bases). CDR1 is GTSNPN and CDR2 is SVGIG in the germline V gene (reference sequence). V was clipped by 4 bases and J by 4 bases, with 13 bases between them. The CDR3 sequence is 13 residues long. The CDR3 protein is CAWTVWGGTEAFF. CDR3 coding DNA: TGTGCCTGGACAGTATGGGGGGGCACTGAAGCTTTCTTT.

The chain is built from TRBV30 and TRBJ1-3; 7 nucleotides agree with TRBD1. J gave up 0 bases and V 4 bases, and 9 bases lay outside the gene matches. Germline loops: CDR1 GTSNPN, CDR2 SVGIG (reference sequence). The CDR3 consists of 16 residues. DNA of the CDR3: TGTGCCTGGAATCAGGGGACAGATAACTCTGGAAACACCATATATTTT. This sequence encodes CAWNQGTDNSGNTIYF.

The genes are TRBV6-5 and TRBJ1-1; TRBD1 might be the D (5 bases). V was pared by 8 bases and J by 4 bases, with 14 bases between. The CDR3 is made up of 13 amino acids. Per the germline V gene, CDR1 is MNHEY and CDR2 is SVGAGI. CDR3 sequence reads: CASGNQGPTEAFF. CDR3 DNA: TGTGCCAGCGGCAACCAGGGCCCCACTGAAGCTTTCTTT.

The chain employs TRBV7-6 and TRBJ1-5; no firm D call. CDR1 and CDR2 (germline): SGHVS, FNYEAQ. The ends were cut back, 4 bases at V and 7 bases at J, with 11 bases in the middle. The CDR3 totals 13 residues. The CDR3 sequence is CASSSRRGQPQHF. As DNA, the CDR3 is TGTGCCAGCAGCTCCAGACGAGGGCAGCCCCAGCATTTT.

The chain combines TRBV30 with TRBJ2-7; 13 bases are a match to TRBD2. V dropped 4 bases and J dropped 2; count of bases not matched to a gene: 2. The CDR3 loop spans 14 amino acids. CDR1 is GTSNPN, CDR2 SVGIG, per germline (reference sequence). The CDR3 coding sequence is TGTGCCTGGACTACTAGCGGGGGGGCCTACGAGCAGTACTTC. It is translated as CAWTTSGGAYEQYF.

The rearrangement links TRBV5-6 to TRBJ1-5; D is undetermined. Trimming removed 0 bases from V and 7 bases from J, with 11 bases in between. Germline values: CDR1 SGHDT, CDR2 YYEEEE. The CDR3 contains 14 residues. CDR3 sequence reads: CASSLAARGQPQHF. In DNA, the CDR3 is TGTGCCAGCAGCTTGGCGGCCCGCGGACAGCCCCAGCATTTT.

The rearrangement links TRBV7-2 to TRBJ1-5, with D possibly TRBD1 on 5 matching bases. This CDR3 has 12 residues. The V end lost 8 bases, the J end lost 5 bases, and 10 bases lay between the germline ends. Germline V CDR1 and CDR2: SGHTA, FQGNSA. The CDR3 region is CASALGHQPQHF. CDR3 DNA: TGTGCCAGCGCCCTGGGGCATCAGCCCCAGCATTTT.

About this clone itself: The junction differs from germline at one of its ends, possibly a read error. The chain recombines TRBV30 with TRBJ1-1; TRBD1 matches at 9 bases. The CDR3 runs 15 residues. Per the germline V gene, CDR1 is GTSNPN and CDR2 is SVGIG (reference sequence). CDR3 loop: CATDEVGTGNAEAFF. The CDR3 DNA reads TGTGCCACGGATGAAGTAGGGACAGGGAACGCTGAAGCTTTCTTT.

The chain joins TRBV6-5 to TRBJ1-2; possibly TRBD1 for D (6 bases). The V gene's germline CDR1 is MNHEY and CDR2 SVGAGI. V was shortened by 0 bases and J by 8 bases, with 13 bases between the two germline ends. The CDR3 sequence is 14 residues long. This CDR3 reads CASSYSQGPEGYTF. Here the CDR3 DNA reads TGTGCCAGCAGTTACTCACAGGGCCCAGAGGGCTACACCTTC.

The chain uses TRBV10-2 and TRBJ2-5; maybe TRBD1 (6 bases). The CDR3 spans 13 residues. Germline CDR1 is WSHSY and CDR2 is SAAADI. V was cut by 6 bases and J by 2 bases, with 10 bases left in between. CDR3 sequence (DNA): TGCGCCAGCAGGTTAGGGACACAAGAGACCCAGTACTTC. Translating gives CASRLGTQETQYF.